The 5 T cell receptor beta chains presented below share a single source sample, sequenced in a study of OX40 agonist ivuxolimab in advanced cancers. The table came from immunoSEQ multiplex PCR; TCRdb's copy has only in-frame clones and leaves some out. The table has some 73,000 clones, more than 85% seen once. The sample consisted of CD4+ or CD8+ T cells sorted from blood, taken in a trial of the OX40 agonist ivuxolimab. The source of these receptors is an adult with an advanced solid tumor such as melanoma, head and neck, liver or kidney cancer.

This rearrangement joins TRBV19 to TRBJ2-7; possibly TRBD1 or TRBD2 for D (6 bases each). The V gene's germline CDR1 is LNHDA and CDR2 SQIVND (reference sequence). This CDR3 spans 15 amino acids. Trimming removed 3 bases at V and 0 bases at J, with 12 bases between. This CDR3 reads CASSIDGGFSYEQYF. CDR3 in DNA: TGTGCCAGTAGTATCGACGGGGGCTTCTCCTACGAGCAGTACTTC.

The V call is TRBV28, the J call TRBJ2-7; D call uncertain. This CDR3 is 13 amino acids long. The V gene lost 5 bases and the J gene lost 4 bases, with 12 bases spanning the gap. In germline, CDR1 is MDHEN, CDR2 SYDVKM. The CDR3 reads CASSGVLGYEQYF. CDR3 bases: TGTGCCAGCAGTGGGGTGTTAGGATACGAGCAGTACTTC.

CDR3 loop: CASSLKGRNYGYTF. CDR3 bases: TGTGCCAGCAGCTTGAAAGGACGGAACTATGGCTACACCTTC. The chain carries TRBV5-6 and TRBJ1-2, with D unresolved. The CDR3 has 14 residues. V shed 1 base and J shed 2 bases, with 9 bases lying between them. Germline V CDR1 and CDR2: SGHDT, YYEEEE.

The chain uses TRBV7-2 and TRBJ2-1; possibly TRBD2 for D (7 bases). Germline values: CDR1 SGHTA, CDR2 FQGNSA. The CDR3 length is 15 residues. The V end lost 2 bases, the J end lost 8 bases, and 16 bases lay between the germline ends. Written as DNA, the CDR3 is TGTGCCAGCAGCTTAAGAGGGGGGGCGATCGATGAGCAGTTCTTC. Its protein product is CASSLRGGAIDEQFF.

This clone was counted a single time. The V and J genes are TRBV7-3 and TRBJ2-1; TRBD2 agrees at 14 bases. V shed 5 bases and J 9 bases; nucleotides not matched to a gene: 12. CDR1 is SGHTA, CDR2 FQGTGA, per germline. CDR3 length: 17 residues. For the CDR3, the DNA is TGTGCCAGCAGCCGTGATGGGACTAGCGGGAGAGCGGGTGAGCAGTTCTTC. Amino acid sequence: CASSRDGTSGRAGEQFF.